The present entry profiles one T cell receptor beta chain with its context. The sample belongs to a study of control samples from healthy donors and cancer patients. Trimming took 7 bases from V and 4 from J, leaving 17 bases between them. Germline assignment: CDR1 SQVTM and CDR2 ANQGSEA. This CDR3 spans 14 amino acids. Assay: immunoSEQ multiplex PCR; the TCRdb copy retains only in-frame clones and omits some. In the table there are about 80,000 clones, 91% of which are singletons. This clonotype was obtained from a man over 45 in good health. The rearrangement links TRBV29-1 to TRBJ1-3, with a tentative D call TRBD1 (6 bases). Sequencing was done on a sample of blood. The CDR3 reads CSADTWGPGNTIYF. In DNA form, the CDR3 reads TGCAGCGCCGATACTTGGGGGCCCGGAAACACCATATATTTT.